This TCR beta chain appears in the sequencing data of a study of T cells in Graves' hyperthyroidism and ophthalmopathy. Overall study results and limits: Blood held most thyroid clonotypes expanded above 0.001 frequency.

From germline, CDR1 is SGHTA and CDR2 FQGNSA. The length of the CDR3 is 17 residues. V was clipped by 2 bases and J by 2 bases, with 18 bases between them. When ophthalmopathy did not progress within 18 months, Graves' hyperthyroidism was considered stable. Hyperthyroidism was newly diagnosed in patients aged 18 to 65 (duration under 2 months). This clonotype was observed many times. Antigen specificity is unknown. TCR beta CDR3 regions were amplified from RNA transcripts. The HTBI set primed first-round TCR CDR3 RT-PCR. From the multiplex PCR reads, TCRdb called clonotypes with MiXCR, one entry per CDR3 protein. The sample comprises around 180,000 distinct CDR3 sequences, approximately 17% of which are singletons, and around 29% rests with the top ten.

The J gene is TRBJ1-2, the V gene TRBV7-2; tentative D call: TRBD1 (5 bases). This receptor was obtained from a woman aged 45-60 years with Graves' hyperthyroidism. The sequenced sample was blood. The CDR3 protein is CASSLLGGTMLNYGYTF. CDR3 coding DNA: TGTGCCAGCAGCTTACTCGGGGGGACCATGCTAAACTATGGCTACACCTTC.